This passage covers 22 T cell receptor beta chains from one sample sequenced in a study of post-analysis software for immune sequencing data (dated by TCRdb to between 2014 and 2016). Overall results and qualifications from the work: Patients showed significantly higher frequencies than controls for several TRBV segments, among them TRBV5-6, TRBV5-1 and TRBV20-1.

For these TCRs, the target antigens are not known. To prepare the library, PCR was applied. Sequenced using an Illumina HiSeq 2500. Unique molecular identifiers were incorporated into TCR beta cDNA libraries to reduce PCR and sequencing biases. Using fastp trimming at Q25 and MiXCR clonotype assembly, TCRdb reanalyzed the public sequencing data and kept in-frame beta chains. CDR3 protein sequences are deduplicated, and each keeps its most common genes and DNA. The sample records 650,000 to 850,000 distinct CDR3 sequences, about 43% of which are singletons. The top ten clonotypes cover roughly 4.4% of the sample. The sample was blood. These receptors were obtained from a girl aged 5-17 years with multiple sclerosis.

The chain joins TRBV5-6 to TRBJ1-4; 8 bases fit TRBD1. Germline V lookup: CDR1 SGHDT, CDR2 YYEEEE. The CDR3 extends over 14 amino acids. V lost 5 bases to trimming and J lost 8 bases; unmatched junction nucleotides: 8. In DNA, the CDR3 is TGTGCCAGCAGGAAGACAGGGGAGAGCGAAAAACTGTTTTTT. Protein: CASRKTGESEKLFF. Supplemented by reference TRBV5-6 and TRBJ1-4, the full variable domain reads DAGVTQSPTHLIKTRGQQVTLRCSPKSGHDTVSWYQQALGQGPQFIFQYYEEEERQRGNFPDRFSGHQFPNYSSELNVNALLLGDSALYLCASRKTGESEKLFFGSGTQLSVL.

The chain couples TRBV11-2 to TRBJ2-3; TRBD2 agrees at 7 bases. Germline lookup yields CDR1 SGHAT and CDR2 FQNNGV. J lost 0 bases, V lost 4 bases, and 10 bases had no gene match. The CDR3 is 17 residues long. This CDR3 is CASSSLDSAGSTDTQYF. In DNA form, the CDR3 reads TGTGCCAGCAGCTCTCTTGACTCAGCGGGGAGCACAGATACGCAGTATTTT.

This clonotype was seen only a few times. The chain recombines TRBV20-1 with TRBJ2-6; D unclear. This CDR3 has 17 residues. Germline-derived CDR1 and CDR2 are DFQATT and SNEGSKA (reference sequence). V shed 5 bases and J shed 0 bases, with 17 bases lying between them. The CDR3 spells CSARSSASLSGANVLTF. Written as DNA, the CDR3 is TGCAGTGCTCGCTCCTCGGCGAGTCTCTCTGGGGCCAACGTCCTGACTTTC.

This clonotype was seen a few times. The chain combines TRBV4-3 with TRBJ1-5; no clear D. This CDR3 has 14 amino acids. With 0 bases removed from V and 7 bases from J, the gap between germline ends came to 10 bases. Per germline, CDR1 LGHNA and CDR2 YSLEER. In nucleotides, the CDR3 is TGCGCCAGCAGCCAAGATTCAAGACGACAGCCCCAGCATTTT. Protein sequence: CASSQDSRRQPQHF.

This clonotype has just a few counts. The V gene is TRBV15, the J gene TRBJ2-1; a possible D gene is TRBD1 (5 bases). Between the trimmed V and J ends, which lost 2 bases and 4 bases, there was a span of 12 bases. CDR1 and CDR2 (germline): LNHNV, YYDKDF (reference sequence). The CDR3 is 15 amino acids. The CDR3 DNA follows: TGTGCCACCAGCAGATCGAGCAGACAGTACAATGAGCAGTTCTTC. Translating gives CATSRSSRQYNEQFF.

This clonotype was seen at least ten times. This sequence joins TRBV5-1 and TRBJ2-7, with TRBD1 identical over 7 bases. Germline V gives CDR1 SGHRS, CDR2 YFSETQ. Trimming removed 3 bases from V and 1 base from J; junction bases left unmatched: 10. The CDR3 runs 16 residues. The CDR3 coding sequence is TGCGCCAGCAGCTCCGTCGACCGGGACAGATCCTACGAGCAGTACTTC. Protein: CASSSVDRDRSYEQYF.

This clonotype occurred a few times. The J gene is TRBJ1-5, the V gene TRBV7-9; D possibly corresponds to TRBD1 (6 bases). This CDR3 comprises 14 residues. Germline CDR1 and CDR2: SEHNR and FQNEAQ (reference sequence). Trimming removed 5 bases at V and 0 bases at J, with 8 bases between. CDR3 residues: CASSQDSSNQPQHF. The CDR3, as DNA: TGTGCCAGCAGCCAGGACAGTAGCAATCAGCCCCAGCATTTT.

This chain uses TRBV12-3 or TRBV12-4 with TRBJ1-2; D perhaps matches TRBD1 (5 bases). The CDR3 totals 17 residues. Between the trimmed V and J ends, which lost 7 bases and 0 bases, there was a span of 21 bases. Here the CDR3 reads CASTHIMGENSNYGYTF. The CDR3 DNA follows: TGTGCCAGCACTCATATCATGGGGGAGAATTCTAACTATGGCTACACCTTC.

This clonotype has a handful of counts. V and J are TRBV5-1 and TRBJ2-7; possibly TRBD1 or TRBD2 for D (5 bases each). V shed 0 bases and J shed 5 bases, with 12 bases lying between them. CDR3 length: 14 residues. Germline CDR1 reads SGHRS; CDR2 reads YFSETQ. In nucleotides, the CDR3 is TGCGCCAGCAGCTTGGGAGCAGGGACCGACGAGCAGTACTTC. It codes for CASSLGAGTDEQYF.

The genes are TRBV7-8 and TRBJ1-1, with D maybe TRBD1 (6 bases). CDR3 length equals 13 residues. Per the germline V gene, CDR1 is SGHVS and CDR2 is FQNEAQ. V was shortened by 2 bases and J by 6 bases, with 10 bases between the two germline ends. The CDR3: CASSLRGGPEAFF. CDR3 coding DNA: TGTGCCAGCAGCTTAAGAGGGGGGCCTGAAGCTTTCTTT.

The gene calls are TRBV30 and TRBJ1-4; 7 positions agree with TRBD1. The germline V gene encodes CDR1 GTSNPN and CDR2 SVGIG (reference sequence). The CDR3 is made up of 16 amino acids. V shed 5 bases and J 2 bases; nucleotides not matched to a gene: 11. The CDR3 spells CAWGRDSLGTNEKLFF. For the CDR3, the DNA is TGTGCCTGGGGAAGGGACAGCCTAGGTACTAATGAAAAACTGTTTTTT.

This clonotype was observed a handful of times. The J gene is TRBJ2-7, the V gene TRBV20-1, with TRBD2 as a possible D gene (6 bases). This CDR3 spans 15 amino acids. Germline V lookup: CDR1 DFQATT, CDR2 SNEGSKA (reference sequence). V was trimmed by 3 bases and J by 3 bases, leaving 18 bases between them. This CDR3 reads CSASDTGTLGYEQYF. Written as DNA, the CDR3 is TGCAGTGCTAGTGACACCGGGACTTTGGGCTACGAGCAGTACTTC.

V is TRBV11-2 and J is TRBJ2-5; TRBD2 agrees at 14 bases. V dropped 5 bases and J dropped 4; count of bases not matched to a gene: 6. This CDR3 is 16 amino acids long. The germline CDR1 and CDR2 sequences are SGHAT and FQNNGV. The CDR3 DNA reads TGTGCCAGCAGCCCCTGGACTAGCGGGAGGCGAGAGACCCAGTACTTC. This encodes CASSPWTSGRRETQYF. The whole variable domain, remainder taken from reference TRBV11-2 and TRBJ2-5, is EAGVAQSPRYKIIEKRQSVAFWCNPISGHATLYWYQQILGQGPKLLIQFQNNGVVDDSQLPKDRFSAERLKGVDSTLKIQPAKLEDSAVYLCASSPWTSGRRETQYFGPGTRLLVL.

The chain is built from TRBV12-3 or TRBV12-4 and TRBJ2-5; no reliable D call. The CDR3 has 13 amino acids. The V end lost 6 bases, the J end lost 2 bases, and 10 bases lay between the germline ends. The CDR3 DNA sequence: TGTGCCAGCAGCCTTAATACTCAAGAGACCCAGTACTTC. Protein: CASSLNTQETQYF.

This clonotype has just one count. J is TRBJ2-4 and V is TRBV20-1, with 7 positions matching TRBD2. Germline values: CDR1 DFQATT, CDR2 SNEGSKA (reference sequence). The V gene end was trimmed by 1 base and the J gene end by 7 bases; junction bases not matched to a gene: 4. The CDR3 covers 13 residues. The DNA for the CDR3 is TGCAGTGCTAGAGTTCCCGGGGGGAACATTCAGTACTTC. Encoded protein: CSARVPGGNIQYF.

V and J are TRBV5-1 and TRBJ2-7, with D unclear. This CDR3 comprises 15 residues. CDR1 and CDR2 (germline): SGHRS, YFSETQ. V was trimmed by 0 bases and J by 1 base, leaving 11 bases between them. The CDR3 is CASSLAVDNSYEQYF. CDR3 nucleotide sequence: TGCGCCAGCAGCTTGGCCGTAGACAATTCCTACGAGCAGTACTTC.

The V and J genes are TRBV11-2 and TRBJ1-1; D remains ambiguous. Trimming took off 1 base at V and 6 bases at J, with 6 bases between the two ends. From germline, CDR1 is SGHAT and CDR2 FQNNGV. This CDR3 has 12 residues. The chain's CDR3 is CASSLGIPEAFF. In DNA form, the CDR3 reads TGTGCCAGCAGCTTAGGGATTCCTGAAGCTTTCTTT.

The chain joins TRBV15 to TRBJ2-4, with TRBD2 as a possible D gene (6 bases). TRBJ2-7 explains the end of the DNA better; the J call may be wrong. The CDR3 has 14 residues. Germline CDR1 is LNHNV and CDR2 is YYDKDF (reference sequence). CDR3: CATSRAGVGYEQYF. In DNA form, the CDR3 reads TGTGCCACCAGCAGAGCGGGGGTCGGGTACGAGCAGTACTTC.

The chain recombines TRBV4-3 with TRBJ2-3; 8 bases agree with TRBD2. CDR3 size: 17 residues. The germline CDR1 and CDR2 sequences are LGHNA and YSLEER. J lost 6 bases, V lost 0 bases, and 11 bases had no gene match. Written as DNA, the CDR3 is TGCGCCAGCAGCCAAGAATGGGCAGCGGGAGTAGGGGATACGCAGTATTTT. It yields the protein CASSQEWAAGVGDTQYF.

This clonotype was recorded a few times. V usage is TRBV20-1 and J usage is TRBJ2-7; TRBD2 aligns across 11 bases. Germline V gene data show CDR1 as DFQATT and CDR2 as SNEGSKA (reference sequence). V dropped 5 bases and J dropped 6; count of bases not matched to a gene: 15. The CDR3 extends over 16 amino acids. The CDR3 sequence: CSASTPGTSGVFEQYF. DNA of the CDR3: TGCAGTGCTTCAACTCCAGGGACTAGCGGAGTATTCGAGCAGTACTTC.

The rearrangement uses TRBV11-2 and TRBJ2-5; 12 positions agree with TRBD2. After removal of 5 bases from V and 0 bases from J, the junction contained 7 bases not matched to a gene. This CDR3 spans 17 amino acids. Germline assignment: CDR1 SGHAT and CDR2 FQNNGV. The chain's CDR3 is CASSRTSGTKYQETQYF. Here the CDR3 DNA reads TGTGCCAGCAGCCGGACTAGCGGGACCAAGTACCAAGAGACCCAGTACTTC.

The rearrangement joins TRBV7-9 to TRBJ2-1; 11 bases agree with TRBD2. With V trimmed by 3 bases and J by 4 bases, 5 bases remained unmatched. Germline values: CDR1 SEHNR, CDR2 FQNEAQ (reference sequence). The CDR3 length is 16 residues. The CDR3 region has the DNA TGTGCCAGCAGCTTTTCGGTAGCGGGAGGGTACAATGAGCAGTTCTTC. Residues: CASSFSVAGGYNEQFF.